This T cell receptor (beta chain) was sequenced for a study of regulatory T cells in long-lasting Graves disease. Study findings and constraints: TRBV28, TRBJ1-2 and TRBJ2-5 were segments that persistent disease favored. Sampling was limited to peripheral blood rather than thyroid tissue. Limited samples may have lowered accuracy.

Germline CDR1 MNHNS, CDR2 SASEGT. This CDR3 comprises 18 residues. J lost 1 base, V lost 6 bases, and 12 bases had no gene match. This sample's time point: newly diagnosed GD, antithyroid drugs for less than 3 months. From PBMCs, RNA was extracted and then used to make the TCR library. The patients were enrolled through endocrinology in Xi'an, China. This clonotype appeared a few times. Antigen unknown. Relying on iRepertoire HTBI primers and Arm-PCR of CDR3 regions, the team built TCR beta libraries. MiXCR, run by TCRdb on the multiplex PCR reads, gives a single entry per CDR3 protein. The profile shows 500,000 to 700,000 distinct CDR3 sequences, approximately 15% of them singletons. The sample was also reused in another study, on T cells in Graves' hyperthyroidism and ophthalmopathy.

The sequence was collected from a woman in her twenties or thirties with Graves disease. The sample in question was peripheral blood mononuclear cells (PBMCs), obtained at new diagnosis, from a patient treated with antithyroid drugs. The rearrangement links TRBV6-1 to TRBJ1-4; TRBD1 aligns across 9 bases. The CDR3 bases are TGTGCCAGCAGCCTTAACCGGGACAGGGCGGTAACTAATGAAAAACTGTTTTTT. This translates into CASSLNRDRAVTNEKLFF.